This T cell receptor beta chain was identified in a study of blood T cell repertoires in COVID-19 (TCRdb year 2020). For the wider study: Samples from collaborators originated in the United States, Italy and Spain and spanned both the acute and convalescent phases of COVID-19. The prospective study material was composed of cDNA or gDNA derived from T cells, B-cell-depleted T cells, or PBMCs. Subjects who had been exposed to COVID-19, were actively infected with it, or had recovered from it provided the deeply sampled blood TCRbeta repertoires that made up the dataset. The repertoires were made available in a free public database intended to serve as a resource for research on the immune response to SARS-CoV-2. The samples were drawn from two sources: the first 160 participants of the ongoing ImmuneRACE study, and approximately 1,300 subjects contributed by 6 global collaborators. The sample metadata nearly always contained a de-identified subject ID, COVID-19 status, age in years and sex. HLA class I and class II types, where available, came from metadata supplied by the sample provider rather than from assay-based typing.

The full study reports these points: The quantity of clinical and demographic metadata differed by source and by participant and was supplied without curation.

TCRbeta CDR3 regions were amplified from genomic DNA by means of the immunoSEQ Assay, a bias-controlled multiplex PCR. The paper's data handling went like this. Nucleated cell counts per sample were estimated from amplification of reference gene primers within the assay. To quantify the absolute abundance of each unique TCRbeta CDR3 rearrangement, sequence reads were collapsed and filtered. For each sample, productive Simpson clonality was calculated by taking the square root of Simpson's diversity index across productive rearrangements. TCRdb stores this immuneACCESS table with in-frame sequences only. Part of the clones is absent; in the studies checked, under half of the shortfall reflects unresolved V genes, and no reason is known for the rest. V, J and clone size derive from that table, while D and trimming were established from the DNA sequence. The sample table records 150,000 to 200,000 clones; about four fifths of these occur just once. The ten largest clones add up to roughly 12% of the sample.

At one collaborating source in Seattle, patients were enrolled during active infection and were followed longitudinally through the course of disease. Whole blood was collected in K2EDTA tubes by collaborating institutions according to the institutions' own protocols. For TCRbeta analysis, collaborators shipped samples as frozen whole blood, isolated PBMCs, or DNA extracted from either of those sample types. The junction shows trimming of 3 bases on V and 5 bases on J, and the gene matches do not reach 5 bases of it. The germline V gene specifies SGHVS as CDR1 and FQNEAQ as CDR2. The CDR3 goes from the cysteine to the phenylalanine over 14 residues. The kept DNA is CDR3 alone, 42 bases in frame from the first base. With respect to this clone: This receptor's antigen is unknown. Base qualities are missing; no much larger clone stands one base away.

The rearrangement joined TRBV7-8 to TRBJ1-1; TRBD1 matches 8 bases in the middle. The sequence was obtained from an elderly woman with COVID-19, enrolled during active disease. The sequenced material came from peripheral blood. The CDR3 corresponds to CASSFNRGGTEAFF. The sequenced DNA is TGTGCCAGCAGCTTTAACAGGGGGGGGACTGAAGCTTTCTTT.